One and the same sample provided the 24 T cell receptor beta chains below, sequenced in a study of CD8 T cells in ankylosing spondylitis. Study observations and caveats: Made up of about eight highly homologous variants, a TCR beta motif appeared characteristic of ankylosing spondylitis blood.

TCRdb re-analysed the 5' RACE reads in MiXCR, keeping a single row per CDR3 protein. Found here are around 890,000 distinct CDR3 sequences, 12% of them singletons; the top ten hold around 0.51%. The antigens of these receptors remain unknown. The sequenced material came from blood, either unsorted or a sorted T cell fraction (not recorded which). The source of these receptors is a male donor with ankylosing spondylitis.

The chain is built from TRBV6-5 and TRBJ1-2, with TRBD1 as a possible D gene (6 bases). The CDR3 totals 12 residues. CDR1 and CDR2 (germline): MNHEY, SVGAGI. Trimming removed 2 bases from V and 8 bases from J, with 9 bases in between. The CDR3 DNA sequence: TGTGCCAGCAGTTACCCCCAGGGGGGCTACACCTTC. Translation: CASSYPQGGYTF.

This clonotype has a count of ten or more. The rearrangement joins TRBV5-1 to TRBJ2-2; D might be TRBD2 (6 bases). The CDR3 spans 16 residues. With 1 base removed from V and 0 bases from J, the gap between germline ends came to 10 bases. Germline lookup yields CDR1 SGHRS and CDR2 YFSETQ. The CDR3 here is CASSLLRGANTGELFF. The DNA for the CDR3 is TGCGCCAGCAGCTTGTTGCGGGGCGCGAACACCGGGGAGCTGTTTTTT.

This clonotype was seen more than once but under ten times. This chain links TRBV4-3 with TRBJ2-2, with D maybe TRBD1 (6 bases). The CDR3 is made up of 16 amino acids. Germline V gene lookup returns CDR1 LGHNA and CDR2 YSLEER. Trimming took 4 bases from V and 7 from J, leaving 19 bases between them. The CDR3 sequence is CASSPRTVGVGGELFF. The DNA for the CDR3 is TGCGCCAGCAGCCCCCGGACAGTTGGGGTTGGCGGGGAGCTGTTTTTT.

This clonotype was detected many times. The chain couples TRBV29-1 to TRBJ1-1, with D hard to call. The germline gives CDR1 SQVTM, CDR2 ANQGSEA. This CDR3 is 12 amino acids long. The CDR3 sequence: CTAGRRNTEAFF. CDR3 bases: TGCACAGCGGGCAGACGGAACACTGAAGCTTTCTTT.

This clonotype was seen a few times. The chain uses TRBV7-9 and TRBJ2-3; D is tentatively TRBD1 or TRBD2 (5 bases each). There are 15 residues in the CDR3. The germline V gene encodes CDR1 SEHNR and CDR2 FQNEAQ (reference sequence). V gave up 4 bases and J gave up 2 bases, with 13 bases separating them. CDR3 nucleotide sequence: TGTGCCAGCAGCTCGTCCGGGACGGCCACAGATACGCAGTATTTT. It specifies CASSSSGTATDTQYF.

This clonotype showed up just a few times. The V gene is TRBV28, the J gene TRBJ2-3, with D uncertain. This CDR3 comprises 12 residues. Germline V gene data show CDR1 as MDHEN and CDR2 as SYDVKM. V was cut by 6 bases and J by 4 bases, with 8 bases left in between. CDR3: CASRTVSDTQYF. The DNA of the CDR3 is TGTGCCAGCAGGACGGTGTCAGATACGCAGTATTTT.

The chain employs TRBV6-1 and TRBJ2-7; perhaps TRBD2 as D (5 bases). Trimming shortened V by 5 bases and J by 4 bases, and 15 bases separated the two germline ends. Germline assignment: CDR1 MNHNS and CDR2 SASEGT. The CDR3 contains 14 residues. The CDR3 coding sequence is TGTGCCAGCAGTTTAGCGCCAGTTCGGTACGAGCAGTACTTC. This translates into CASSLAPVRYEQYF.

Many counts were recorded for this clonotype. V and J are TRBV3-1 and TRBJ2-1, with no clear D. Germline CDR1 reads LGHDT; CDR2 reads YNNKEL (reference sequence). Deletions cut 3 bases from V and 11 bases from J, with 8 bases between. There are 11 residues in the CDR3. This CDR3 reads CASSQAEQQFF. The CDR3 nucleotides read TGTGCCAGCAGCCAGGCCGAGCAGCAGTTCTTC.

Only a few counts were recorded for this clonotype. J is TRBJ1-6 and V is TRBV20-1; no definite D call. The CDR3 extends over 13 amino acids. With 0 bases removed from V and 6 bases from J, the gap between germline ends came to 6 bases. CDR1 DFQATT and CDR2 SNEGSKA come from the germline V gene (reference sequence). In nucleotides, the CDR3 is TGCAGTGCTAGAGATCTCAGTAATTCACCCCTCCACTTT. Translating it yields CSARDLSNSPLHF.

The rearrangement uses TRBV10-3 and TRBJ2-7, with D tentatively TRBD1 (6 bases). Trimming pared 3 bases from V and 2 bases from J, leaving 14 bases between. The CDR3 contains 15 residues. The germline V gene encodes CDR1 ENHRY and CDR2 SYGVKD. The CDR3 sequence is CAISDGTRRPYEQYF. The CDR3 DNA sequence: TGTGCCATCAGTGACGGGACAAGGAGGCCCTACGAGCAGTACTTC.

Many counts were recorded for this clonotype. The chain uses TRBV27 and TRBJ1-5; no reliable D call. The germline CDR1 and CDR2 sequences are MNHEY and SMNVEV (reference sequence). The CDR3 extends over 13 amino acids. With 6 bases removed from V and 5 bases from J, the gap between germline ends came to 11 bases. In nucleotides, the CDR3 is TGTGCCAGCAGCCGAAGTGGGGATCAGCCCCAGCATTTT. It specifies CASSRSGDQPQHF.

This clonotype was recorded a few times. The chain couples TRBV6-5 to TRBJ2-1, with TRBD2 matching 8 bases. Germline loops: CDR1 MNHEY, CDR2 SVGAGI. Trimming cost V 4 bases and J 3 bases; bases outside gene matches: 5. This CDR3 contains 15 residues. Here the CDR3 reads CASSSPGLGYNEQFF. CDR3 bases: TGTGCCAGCAGTTCCCCGGGACTAGGCTACAATGAGCAGTTCTTC.

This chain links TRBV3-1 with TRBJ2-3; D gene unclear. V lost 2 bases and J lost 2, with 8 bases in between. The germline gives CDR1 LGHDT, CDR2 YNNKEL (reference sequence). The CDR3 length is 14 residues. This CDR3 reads CASSQSSDTDTQYF. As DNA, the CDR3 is TGTGCCAGCAGCCAAAGTAGTGACACAGATACGCAGTATTTT.

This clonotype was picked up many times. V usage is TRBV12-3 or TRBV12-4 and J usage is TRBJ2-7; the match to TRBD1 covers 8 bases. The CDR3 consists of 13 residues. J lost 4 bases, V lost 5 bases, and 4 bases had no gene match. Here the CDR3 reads CASSTTGAYEQYF. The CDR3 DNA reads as TGTGCCAGCAGTACGACAGGGGCTTACGAGCAGTACTTC.

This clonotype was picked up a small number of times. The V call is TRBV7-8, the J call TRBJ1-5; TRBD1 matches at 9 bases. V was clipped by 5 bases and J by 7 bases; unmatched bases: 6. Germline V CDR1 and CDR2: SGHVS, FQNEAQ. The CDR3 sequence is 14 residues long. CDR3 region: CASSVTGGGQPQHF. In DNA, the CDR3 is TGTGCCAGCAGCGTTACAGGGGGCGGACAGCCCCAGCATTTT.

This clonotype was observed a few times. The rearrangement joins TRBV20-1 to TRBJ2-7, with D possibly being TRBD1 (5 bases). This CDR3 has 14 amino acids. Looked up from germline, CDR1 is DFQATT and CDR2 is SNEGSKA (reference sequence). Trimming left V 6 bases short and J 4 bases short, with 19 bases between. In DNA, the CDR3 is TGCAGTGCCAGGATGATGACAGTTGTGTACGAGCAGTACTTC. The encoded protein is CSARMMTVVYEQYF.

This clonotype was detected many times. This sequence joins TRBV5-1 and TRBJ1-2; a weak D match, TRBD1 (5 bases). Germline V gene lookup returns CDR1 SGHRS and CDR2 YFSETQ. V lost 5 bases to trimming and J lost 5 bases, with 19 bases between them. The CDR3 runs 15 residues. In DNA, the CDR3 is TGCGCCAGCAGGAGGGACGTATTAACCCATTATGGCTACACCTTC. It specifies CASRRDVLTHYGYTF.

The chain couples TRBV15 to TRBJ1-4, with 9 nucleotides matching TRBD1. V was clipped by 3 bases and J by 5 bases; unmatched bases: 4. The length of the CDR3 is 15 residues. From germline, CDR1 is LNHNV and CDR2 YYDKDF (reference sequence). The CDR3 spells CATSSPGTGNEKLFF. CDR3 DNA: TGTGCCACCAGCAGTCCCGGGACAGGGAATGAAAAACTGTTTTTT.

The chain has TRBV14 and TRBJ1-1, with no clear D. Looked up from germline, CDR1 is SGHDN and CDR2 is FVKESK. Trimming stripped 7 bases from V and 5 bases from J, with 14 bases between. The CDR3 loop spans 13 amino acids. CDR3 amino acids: CASNGRGLTEAFF. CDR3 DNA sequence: TGTGCCAGCAATGGGCGAGGGCTGACTGAAGCTTTCTTT.

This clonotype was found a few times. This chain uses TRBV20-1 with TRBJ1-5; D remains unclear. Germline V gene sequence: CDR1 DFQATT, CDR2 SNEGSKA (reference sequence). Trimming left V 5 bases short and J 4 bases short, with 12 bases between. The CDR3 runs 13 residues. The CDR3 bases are TGCAGTGCTCAGGCAGGCCCAAATCAGCCCCAGCATTTT. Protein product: CSAQAGPNQPQHF.

CDR3: CASSYFRRGGTDTQYF. The CDR3 region has the DNA TGTGCCAGCAGTTACTTCCGCAGGGGGGGCACAGATACGCAGTATTTT. The V gene is TRBV6-5, the J gene TRBJ2-3, with TRBD1 as a possible D gene (7 bases). This CDR3 contains 16 residues. Germline V gene sequence: CDR1 MNHEY, CDR2 SVGAGI. Trimming stripped 1 base from V and 1 base from J, with 12 bases between.

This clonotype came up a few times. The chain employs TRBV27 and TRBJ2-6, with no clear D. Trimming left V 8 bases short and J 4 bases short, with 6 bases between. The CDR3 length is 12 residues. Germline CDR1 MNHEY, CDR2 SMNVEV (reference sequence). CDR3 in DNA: TGTGCCAGCGGCAGGGGGGCCAACGTCCTGACTTTC. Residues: CASGRGANVLTF.

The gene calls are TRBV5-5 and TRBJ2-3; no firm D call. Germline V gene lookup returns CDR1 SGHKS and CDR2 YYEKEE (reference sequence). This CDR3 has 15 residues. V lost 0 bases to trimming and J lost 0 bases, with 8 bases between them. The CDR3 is CASSLAPISTDTQYF. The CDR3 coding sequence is TGTGCCAGCAGCTTGGCCCCCATCAGCACAGATACGCAGTATTTT. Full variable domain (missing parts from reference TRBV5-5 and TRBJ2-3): DAGVTQSPTHLIKTRGQQVTLRCSPISGHKSVSWYQQVLGQGPQFIFQYYEKEERGRGNFPDRFSARQFPNYSSELNVNALLLGDSALYLCASSLAPISTDTQYFGPGTRLTVL.

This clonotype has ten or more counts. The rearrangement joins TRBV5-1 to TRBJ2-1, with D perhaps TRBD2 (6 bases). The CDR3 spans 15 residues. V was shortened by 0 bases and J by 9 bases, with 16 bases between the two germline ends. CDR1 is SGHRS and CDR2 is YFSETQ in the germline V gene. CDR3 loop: CASSLDGRGGVEQFF. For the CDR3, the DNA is TGCGCCAGCAGCTTGGACGGGCGGGGAGGCGTTGAGCAGTTCTTC. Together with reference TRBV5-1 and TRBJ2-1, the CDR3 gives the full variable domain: KAGVTQTPRYLIKTRGQQVTLSCSPISGHRSVSWYQQTPGQGLQFLFEYFSETQRNKGNFPGRFSGRQFSNSRSEMNVSTLELGDSALYLCASSLDGRGGVEQFFGPGTRLTVL.